These 29 T cell receptor beta chains share one sample of origin, sequenced in a study of CD8 T cells in Susac syndrome. Reverse transcription of roughly 0.45 to 1 ug RNA was performed with random hexamers. Via MiXCR, TCRdb re-called the immunoSEQ multiplex PCR reads, giving one row per CDR3 protein. This sample has 180,000 or so distinct CDR3 sequences, with 85% to 95% found just once. The sequencing sample was made of CD4+ T cells from PBMCs. These receptors came from a human donor with Susac syndrome.

The genes are TRBV19 and TRBJ1-5; 9 bases agree with TRBD1. The CDR3 loop spans 14 amino acids. Germline CDR1 LNHDA, CDR2 SQIVND (reference sequence). The ends lost 7 bases at V and 4 bases at J; junction bases unmatched: 5. The CDR3 bases are TGTGCCAGTACTAACGACAGGGGGAATCAGCCCCAGCATTTT. Protein sequence: CASTNDRGNQPQHF.

The chain links TRBV5-1 to TRBJ2-7, with 11 nucleotides matching TRBD2. The trim removed 3 bases at V and 2 bases at J, leaving 1 base unmatched. The CDR3 loop spans 14 amino acids. The germline V gene encodes CDR1 SGHRS and CDR2 YFSETQ. The chain's CDR3 is CASSSTSGTYEQYF. CDR3 bases: TGCGCCAGCAGCTCGACTAGCGGGACCTACGAGCAGTACTTC. The full variable domain, in which reference TRBV5-1 and TRBJ2-7 provide the parts outside the CDR3, is KAGVTQTPRYLIKTRGQQVTLSCSPISGHRSVSWYQQTPGQGLQFLFEYFSETQRNKGNFPGRFSGRQFSNSRSEMNVSTLELGDSALYLCASSSTSGTYEQYFGPGTRLTVT.

This rearrangement joins TRBV23-1 to TRBJ2-7, with unresolved D. TRBV23-1 is placed among ORFs of uncertain function. The CDR3 loop spans 13 amino acids. The V end lost 6 bases, the J end lost 5 bases, and 14 bases lay between the germline ends. CDR3 sequence (DNA): TGCGCCAGCAGAGTCACTGGGTACCACGAGCAGTACTTC. Residues: CASRVTGYHEQYF.

The rearrangement links TRBV7-9 to TRBJ1-1, with D uncertain. The V gene's germline CDR1 is SEHNR and CDR2 FQNEAQ (reference sequence). CDR3 length: 15 residues. V shed 3 bases and J shed 0 bases, with 11 bases lying between them. CDR3 DNA sequence: TGTGCCAGCAGCTTGTCAGTGGGTCTGAACACTGAAGCTTTCTTT. Protein product: CASSLSVGLNTEAFF.

As DNA, the CDR3 is TGTGCCAGCAGCTCGACTCTGGACCGGTTTCAAGCTTTCTTT. This codes for CASSSTLDRFQAFF. The chain uses TRBV7-9 and TRBJ1-1; no clear D. The CDR3 is 14 residues long. Looked up from germline, CDR1 is SEHNR and CDR2 is FQNEAQ (reference sequence). Trimming took off 4 bases at V and 9 bases at J, with 18 bases between the two ends.

V usage is TRBV4-1 and J usage is TRBJ2-2; D is ambiguous. The CDR3 spans 15 residues. V was cut by 0 bases and J by 5 bases, with 10 bases left in between. CDR1 and CDR2 from the germline V gene are MGHRA and YSYEKL. CDR3 region: CASSQDMGLTGELFF. Here the CDR3 DNA reads TGCGCCAGCAGCCAAGATATGGGTTTGACCGGGGAGCTGTTTTTT.

The chain is built from TRBV5-1 and TRBJ1-3; D gene uncertain. Germline-derived CDR1 and CDR2 are SGHRS and YFSETQ. V lost 3 bases and J lost 4, with 17 bases in between. This CDR3 has 16 residues. Here the CDR3 reads CASSSKPGSAGNTIYF. The CDR3 DNA sequence: TGCGCCAGCAGCTCCAAACCGGGTTCGGCAGGAAACACCATATATTTT.

The chain combines TRBV20-1 with TRBJ1-2; 9 positions agree with TRBD1. CDR1 and CDR2 (germline): DFQATT, SNEGSKA (reference sequence). Unmatched junction bases numbered 4, after V lost 7 bases and J lost 1 base. There are 13 residues in the CDR3. The CDR3 protein is CSGGQGDNYGYTF. The DNA for the CDR3 is TGCAGTGGGGGACAGGGCGATAACTATGGCTACACCTTC.

This chain connects TRBV11-1 to TRBJ2-3; 9 positions agree with TRBD1. The CDR3 extends over 21 amino acids. Trimming cost V 3 bases and J 2 bases; bases outside gene matches: 21. Germline assignment: CDR1 SGHAT and CDR2 FQDESV (reference sequence). The CDR3 DNA follows: TGTGCCAGCAGCTTGCGGTTAGGACAGGGGTTGTTGAGTGATCCCACAGATACGCAGTATTTT. It translates to CASSLRLGQGLLSDPTDTQYF.

V and J are TRBV20-1 and TRBJ2-7, with 12 bases lining up with TRBD2. With 7 bases clipped from V and 1 base from J, the junction kept 8 bases outside the gene matches. The CDR3 has 15 residues. Germline CDR1 reads DFQATT; CDR2 reads SNEGSKA (reference sequence). CDR3 sequence reads: CSVWGLAGGSYEQYF. The CDR3 DNA sequence: TGCAGTGTCTGGGGGCTAGCGGGAGGGTCCTACGAGCAGTACTTC.

This chain links TRBV20-1 with TRBJ2-7, with 15 bases fitting TRBD2. The germline V gene has CDR1 DFQATT and CDR2 SNEGSKA (reference sequence). This CDR3 comprises 15 residues. CDR3 region: CSATQGTSGGLGQYF. The CDR3 bases are TGCAGCGCAACCCAGGGGACTAGCGGGGGGCTTGGGCAGTACTTC.

CDR3 in amino acids: CAWSTGSGNTIYF. The CDR3 DNA sequence: TGTGCCTGGAGTACAGGGTCTGGAAACACCATATATTTT. V gene TRBV30 combines with J gene TRBJ1-3; tentatively, D is TRBD1 (6 bases). Trimming took 2 bases from V and 1 from J, leaving 6 bases between them. The CDR3 is 13 residues long. Germline CDR1 and CDR2: GTSNPN and SVGIG (reference sequence).

The rearrangement uses TRBV20-1 and TRBJ2-5; 9 bases fit TRBD2. V lost 3 bases to trimming and J lost 5 bases; unmatched junction nucleotides: 13. This CDR3 spans 16 amino acids. CDR1 DFQATT and CDR2 SNEGSKA come from the germline V gene (reference sequence). CDR3 sequence reads: CSASIPSGMVFETQYF. CDR3 sequence (DNA): TGCAGTGCTAGTATTCCTAGCGGGATGGTTTTTGAGACCCAGTACTTC.

The chain has TRBV23-1 and TRBJ2-5; TRBD1 agrees at 7 bases. TRBV23-1 is an ORF; its function is uncertain. The CDR3 spans 19 residues. J lost 2 bases, V lost 4 bases, and 19 bases had no gene match. CDR3 sequence reads: CASSLLRTTGTEEQETQYF. The CDR3 coding sequence is TGCGCCAGCAGTCTCCTCCGGACGACCGGGACAGAAGAACAAGAGACCCAGTACTTC.

The chain uses TRBV12-3 or TRBV12-4 and TRBJ2-6; the D is unclear. The CDR3 is 12 residues long. V was shortened by 8 bases and J by 2 bases, with 4 bases between the two germline ends. For the CDR3, the DNA is TGTGCCAGCCGTCCTGGGGCCAACGTCCTGACTTTC. It specifies CASRPGANVLTF.

This clonotype was counted a few times. The chain has TRBV9 and TRBJ1-1; 8 bases map to TRBD1. With 3 bases clipped from V and 1 base from J, the junction kept 2 bases outside the gene matches. The germline gives CDR1 SGDLS, CDR2 YYNGEE. This CDR3 is 14 amino acids long. Here the CDR3 reads CASSAGQANTEAFF. CDR3 DNA sequence: TGTGCCAGCAGCGCGGGACAGGCGAACACTGAAGCTTTCTTT.

V gene TRBV7-9 combines with J gene TRBJ1-4; D is undetermined. V gave up 3 bases and J gave up 7 bases, with 18 bases separating them. Germline V gene lookup returns CDR1 SEHNR and CDR2 FQNEAQ (reference sequence). This CDR3 has 16 residues. The CDR3 DNA reads TGTGCCAGCAGCTTCCCTCGGGCTTCGGGCGGTGAAAAACTGTTTTTT. This translates into CASSFPRASGGEKLFF.

This rearrangement joins TRBV20-1 to TRBJ2-5; a possible D gene is TRBD2 (6 bases). Between the trimmed V and J ends, which lost 6 bases and 7 bases, there was a span of 15 bases. The CDR3 loop spans 12 amino acids. The germline V gene encodes CDR1 DFQATT and CDR2 SNEGSKA (reference sequence). The CDR3: CSAEKVGGTQYF. CDR3 bases: TGCAGTGCCGAAAAAGTGGGGGGGACCCAGTACTTC.

The rearrangement links TRBV20-1 to TRBJ2-7; TRBD2 aligns across 14 bases. The germline CDR1 and CDR2 sequences are DFQATT and SNEGSKA (reference sequence). The CDR3 extends over 16 amino acids. J was trimmed by 2 bases and V by 1 base; bases with no gene match: 4. The CDR3 DNA sequence: TGCAGTGCTAGAGTCAAGGGACTAGCGGGAGCCTACGAGCAGTACTTC. Encoded protein: CSARVKGLAGAYEQYF.

The chain combines TRBV29-1 with TRBJ2-3; D is tentatively TRBD1 or TRBD2 (6 bases each). CDR3 length: 13 residues. With 3 bases removed from V and 2 bases from J, the gap between germline ends came to 9 bases. The germline V gene encodes CDR1 SQVTM and CDR2 ANQGSEA. CDR3 DNA: TGCAGCGTTGAGGGGGGCGCCACAGATACGCAGTATTTT. As protein: CSVEGGATDTQYF.

This rearrangement joins TRBV7-9 to TRBJ2-2; D call uncertain. Deletions cut 5 bases from V and 3 bases from J, with 13 bases between. CDR1 SEHNR and CDR2 FQNEAQ come from the germline V gene (reference sequence). This CDR3 region has 15 residues. The CDR3 region has the DNA TGTGCCAGCAGCAAAGGCGGCCAGGACACCGGGGAGCTGTTTTTT. This translates into CASSKGGQDTGELFF. The whole variable domain, remainder taken from reference TRBV7-9 and TRBJ2-2, is DTGVSQNPRHKITKRGQNVTFRCDPISEHNRLYWYRQTLGQGPEFLTYFQNEAQLEKSRLLSDRFSAERPKGSFSTLEIQRTEQGDSAMYLCASSKGGQDTGELFFGEGSRLTVL.

This sequence joins TRBV2 and TRBJ2-3; D possibly uses TRBD1 or TRBD2 (6 bases each). CDR1 SNHLY and CDR2 FYNNEI come from the germline V gene. CDR3 length equals 18 residues. The V gene lost 6 bases and the J gene lost 0 bases, with 22 bases spanning the gap. The DNA for the CDR3 is TGTGCCAGCAGCCCCGGGGGCCACAGGGCAACGAGCACAGATACGCAGTATTTT. Translation gives CASSPGGHRATSTDTQYF.

The chain links TRBV20-1 to TRBJ2-7, with 9 nucleotides matching TRBD1. This CDR3 is built from 14 residues. Germline V lookup: CDR1 DFQATT, CDR2 SNEGSKA (reference sequence). Unmatched junction bases numbered 8, after V lost 6 bases and J lost 2 bases. This CDR3 reads CSARLRDRAYEQYF. For the CDR3, the DNA is TGCAGTGCGCGGCTCCGGGACAGGGCCTACGAGCAGTACTTC.

The chain uses TRBV2 and TRBJ2-2, with D possibly being TRBD1 (6 bases). The CDR3 has 15 amino acids. V was cut by 4 bases and J by 4 bases, with 13 bases left in between. Germline V gene sequence: CDR1 SNHLY, CDR2 FYNNEI. The CDR3 nucleotides are TGTGCCAGCAGTGTGGACAGACTAACCACCGGGGAGCTGTTTTTT. This gives the protein CASSVDRLTTGELFF.

The chain combines TRBV20-1 with TRBJ2-5; unclear D gene. Germline V gives CDR1 DFQATT, CDR2 SNEGSKA (reference sequence). V was shortened by 0 bases and J by 5 bases, with 7 bases between the two germline ends. CDR3 length: 12 amino acids. In nucleotides, the CDR3 is TGCAGTGCTAGAGAACTTGAGGAGACCCAGTACTTC. It codes for CSARELEETQYF.

DNA of the CDR3: TGTGCCAGCAGTCGAGGCGGGGGCCTAATCGTTAGCGAGACCCAGTACTTC. Its protein product is CASSRGGGLIVSETQYF. The J gene is TRBJ2-5, the V gene TRBV28, with D tentatively TRBD2 (7 bases). The V end was cut by 5 bases, the J end by 5 bases, with 24 bases between. This CDR3 spans 17 amino acids. Germline values: CDR1 MDHEN, CDR2 SYDVKM.

The J gene is TRBJ2-7, the V gene TRBV24-1; no reliable D call. The V gene's germline CDR1 is KGHDR and CDR2 SFDVKD. The CDR3 extends over 13 amino acids. Trimming stripped 4 bases from V and 0 bases from J, with 6 bases between. The CDR3 DNA is TGTGCCACCAGTGACCTTCTCTCCTACGAGCAGTACTTC. Its protein product is CATSDLLSYEQYF.

The genes are TRBV2 and TRBJ1-5; unclear D gene. Trimming took off 4 bases at V and 3 bases at J, with 7 bases between the two ends. CDR3 length: 13 residues. The germline CDR1 and CDR2 sequences are SNHLY and FYNNEI. The CDR3 here is CASSADYNQPQHF. CDR3 sequence (DNA): TGTGCCAGCAGTGCTGACTACAATCAGCCCCAGCATTTT.

The rearrangement uses TRBV3-1 and TRBJ1-1; maybe TRBD1 (5 bases). Germline V gene lookup returns CDR1 LGHDT and CDR2 YNNKEL (reference sequence). The V end was cut by 3 bases, the J end by 1 base, with 9 bases between. This CDR3 region has 14 residues. The DNA for the CDR3 is TGTGCCAGCAGCCACAACGACAGGAACACTGAAGCTTTCTTT. Protein sequence: CASSHNDRNTEAFF.